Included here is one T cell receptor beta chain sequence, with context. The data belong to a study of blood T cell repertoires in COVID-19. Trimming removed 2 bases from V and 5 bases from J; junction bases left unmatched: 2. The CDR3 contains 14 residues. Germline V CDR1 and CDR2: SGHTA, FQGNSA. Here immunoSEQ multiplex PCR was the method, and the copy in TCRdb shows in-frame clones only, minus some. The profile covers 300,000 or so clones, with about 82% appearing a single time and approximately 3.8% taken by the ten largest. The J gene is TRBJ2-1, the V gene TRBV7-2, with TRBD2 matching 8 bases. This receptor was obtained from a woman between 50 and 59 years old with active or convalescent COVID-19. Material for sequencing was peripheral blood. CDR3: CASSLRRGDNEQFF. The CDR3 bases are TGTGCCAGCAGCTTAAGGCGGGGGGACAATGAGCAGTTCTTC.